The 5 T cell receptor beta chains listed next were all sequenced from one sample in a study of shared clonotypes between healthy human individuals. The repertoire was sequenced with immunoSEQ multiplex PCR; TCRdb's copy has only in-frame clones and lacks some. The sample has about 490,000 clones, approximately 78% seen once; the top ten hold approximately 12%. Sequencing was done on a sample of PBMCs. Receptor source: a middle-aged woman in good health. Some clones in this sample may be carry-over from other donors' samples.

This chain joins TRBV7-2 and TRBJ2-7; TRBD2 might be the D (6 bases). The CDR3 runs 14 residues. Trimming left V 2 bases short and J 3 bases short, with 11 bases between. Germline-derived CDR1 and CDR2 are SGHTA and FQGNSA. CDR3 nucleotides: TGTGCCAGCAGCTTACGTAGCGGATACTACGAGCAGTACTTC. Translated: CASSLRSGYYEQYF.

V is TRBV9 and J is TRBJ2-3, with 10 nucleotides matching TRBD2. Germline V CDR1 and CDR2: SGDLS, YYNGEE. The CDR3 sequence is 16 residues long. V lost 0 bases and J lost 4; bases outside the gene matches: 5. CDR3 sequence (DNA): TGTGCCAGCAGCGTAGGGAGCGGGAGGGAAGCAGATACGCAGTATTTT. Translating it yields CASSVGSGREADTQYF.

The CDR3 reads CASSLLLAGSTDTQYF. The CDR3 DNA reads as TGTGCCAGCAGCTTGTTGCTAGCGGGGAGCACAGATACGCAGTATTTT. The chain combines TRBV5-5 with TRBJ2-3; the match to TRBD2 covers 9 bases. J gave up 0 bases and V 1 base, and 3 bases lay outside the gene matches. The CDR3 is 16 amino acids. Germline V gene lookup returns CDR1 SGHKS and CDR2 YYEKEE (reference sequence). Full variable domain (missing parts from reference TRBV5-5 and TRBJ2-3): DAGVTQSPTHLIKTRGQQVTLRCSPISGHKSVSWYQQVLGQGPQFIFQYYEKEERGRGNFPDRFSARQFPNYSSELNVNALLLGDSALYLCASSLLLAGSTDTQYFGPGTRLTVL.

CDR3: CASSSLGLGEKLFF. The CDR3 bases are TGCGCCAGCAGCTCACTCGGACTGGGTGAAAAACTGTTTTTT. The chain uses TRBV5-1 and TRBJ1-4; no firm D call. Between the trimmed V and J ends, which lost 3 bases and 7 bases, there was a span of 13 bases. CDR1 and CDR2 (germline): SGHRS, YFSETQ. CDR3 length: 14 amino acids.

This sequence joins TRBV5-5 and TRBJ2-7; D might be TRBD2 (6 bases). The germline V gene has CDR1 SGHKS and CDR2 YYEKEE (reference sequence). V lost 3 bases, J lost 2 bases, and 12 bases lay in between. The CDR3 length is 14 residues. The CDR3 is CASSWGSGTYEQYF. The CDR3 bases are TGTGCCAGCAGCTGGGGTAGCGGCACCTACGAGCAGTACTTC.